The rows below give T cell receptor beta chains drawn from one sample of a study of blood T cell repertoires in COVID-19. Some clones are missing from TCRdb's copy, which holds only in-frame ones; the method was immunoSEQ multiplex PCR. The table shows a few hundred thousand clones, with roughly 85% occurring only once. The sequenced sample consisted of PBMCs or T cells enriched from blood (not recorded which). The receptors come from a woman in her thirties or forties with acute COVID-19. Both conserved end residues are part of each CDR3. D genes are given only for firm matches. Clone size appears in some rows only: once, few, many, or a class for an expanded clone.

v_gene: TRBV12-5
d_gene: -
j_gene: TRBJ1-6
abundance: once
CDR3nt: TGTGCTAGTGGTTTGGTTAGAAAGGACAGTTCCTATAATTCACCCCTCCACTTT
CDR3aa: CASGLVRKDSSYNSPLHF

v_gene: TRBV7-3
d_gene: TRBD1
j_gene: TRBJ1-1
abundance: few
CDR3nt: TGTGCCAGCAGCCCGGACAGGTGGACTCTAGAAGCTTTCTTT
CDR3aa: CASSPDRWTLEAFF

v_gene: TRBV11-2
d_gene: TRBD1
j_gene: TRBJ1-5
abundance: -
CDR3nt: TGTGCCAGCAGCAACCGCAGTAGGGGACAGGGAACCAATCAGCCCCAGCATTTT
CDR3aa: CASSNRSRGQGTNQPQHF

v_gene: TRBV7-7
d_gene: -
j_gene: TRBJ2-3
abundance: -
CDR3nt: TGTGCCAGCAGCTCCGGGGGTACGCAGTATTTT
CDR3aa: CASSSGGTQYF

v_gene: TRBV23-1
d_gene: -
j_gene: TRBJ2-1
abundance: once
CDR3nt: TGCGCCAGCAGGGTCCTCAGGGGCAAGCAGTTCTTC
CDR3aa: CASRVLRGKQFF

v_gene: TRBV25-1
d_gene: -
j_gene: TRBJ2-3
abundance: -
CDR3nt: TGTGCCAGCAGTGAATACAGGTACACAGATACGCAGTATTTT
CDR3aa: CASSEYRYTDTQYF

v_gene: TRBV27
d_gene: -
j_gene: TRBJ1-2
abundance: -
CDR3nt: TGTGCCAGCAGTTTGGGACTAAGGGGGGGCTACACCTTC
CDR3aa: CASSLGLRGGYTF

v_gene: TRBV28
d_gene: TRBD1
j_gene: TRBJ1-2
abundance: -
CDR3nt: TGTGCCAGCAGTACCCTTGGGACAGCCGATGGCTACACCTTC
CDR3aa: CASSTLGTADGYTF

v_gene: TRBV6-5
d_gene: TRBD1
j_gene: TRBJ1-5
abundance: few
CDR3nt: TGTGCCAGCAGTTACTCACAGGGGTATCAGCCCCAGCATTTT
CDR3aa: CASSYSQGYQPQHF

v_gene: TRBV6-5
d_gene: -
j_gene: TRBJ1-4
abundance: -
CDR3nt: TGTGCCAGCAATACCGGGAGGCTAAGGGGGGAAAAACTGTTTTTT
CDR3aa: CASNTGRLRGEKLFF

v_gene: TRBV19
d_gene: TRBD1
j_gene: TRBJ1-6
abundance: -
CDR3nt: TGTGCCAGTAGCCTAACCCCTCCGGGACAGGGGGGTTCACCCCTCCACTTT
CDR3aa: CASSLTPPGQGGSPLHF

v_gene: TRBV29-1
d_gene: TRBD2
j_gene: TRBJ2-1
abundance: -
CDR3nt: TGCAGCGTTGAAGATTTGGGGACTAGGAACTACAATGAGCAGTTCTTC
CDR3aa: CSVEDLGTRNYNEQFF

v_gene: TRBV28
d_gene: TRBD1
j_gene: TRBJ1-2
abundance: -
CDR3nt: TGTGCCAGCAGGACGACAGGGGGGTATGGCTACACCTTC
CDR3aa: CASRTTGGYGYTF

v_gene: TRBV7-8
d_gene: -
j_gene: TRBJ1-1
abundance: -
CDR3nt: TGTGCCAGCAGCTCCAACTTAGCAGGGGAATACACTGAAGCTTTCTTT
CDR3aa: CASSSNLAGEYTEAFF

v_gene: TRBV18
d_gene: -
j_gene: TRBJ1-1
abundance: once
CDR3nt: TGTGCCAGCTCCGGATTTTACAGGGTCTCCTCCACTGAAGCTTTCTTT
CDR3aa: CASSGFYRVSSTEAFF

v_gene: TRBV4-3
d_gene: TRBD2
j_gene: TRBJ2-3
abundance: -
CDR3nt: TGCGCCAGCAGCCAAGCTAATCTAGCGGGGATCACAGATACGCAGTATTTT
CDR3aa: CASSQANLAGITDTQYF

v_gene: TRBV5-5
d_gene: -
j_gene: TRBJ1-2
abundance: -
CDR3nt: TGTGCCAGCAGCGGGACAACTAATGGCTACACCTTC
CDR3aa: CASSGTTNGYTF

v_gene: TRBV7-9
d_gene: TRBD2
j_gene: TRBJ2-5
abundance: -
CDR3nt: TGTGCCAGCAGCTTAGGTGGGTCTAGCGGAGAGACCCAGTACTTC
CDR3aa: CASSLGGSSGETQYF

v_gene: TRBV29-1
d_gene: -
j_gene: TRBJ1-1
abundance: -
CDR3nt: TGCAGCGTGGCTTCACATTCGAACACTGAAGCTTTCTTT
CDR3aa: CSVASHSNTEAFF

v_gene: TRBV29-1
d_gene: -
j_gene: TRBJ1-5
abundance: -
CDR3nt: TGCAGCGTTGCAGGGGATGGGAATCAGCCCCAGCATTTT
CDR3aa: CSVAGDGNQPQHF

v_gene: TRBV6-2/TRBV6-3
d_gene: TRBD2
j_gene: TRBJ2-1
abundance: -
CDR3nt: TGTGCCAGCAGTTACACGGCCGGGACTAGCGGTAATCTCCGGTCCCCCAATGAGCAGTTCTTC
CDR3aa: CASSYTAGTSGNLRSPNEQFF

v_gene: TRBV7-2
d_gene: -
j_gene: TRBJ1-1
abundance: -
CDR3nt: TGTGCCAGCAGCATCGGACAGAGCTTGAACACTGAAGCTTTCTTT
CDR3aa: CASSIGQSLNTEAFF

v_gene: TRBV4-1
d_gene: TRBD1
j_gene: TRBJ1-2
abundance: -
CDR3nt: TGCGCCAGCAGCCCGCCGGGACAGGCGAGCTATGGCTACACCTTC
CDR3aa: CASSPPGQASYGYTF

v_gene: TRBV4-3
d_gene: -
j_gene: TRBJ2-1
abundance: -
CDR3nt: TGCGCCAGCAGCCAAGTTCACAGGGATGAGCAGTTCTTC
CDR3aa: CASSQVHRDEQFF

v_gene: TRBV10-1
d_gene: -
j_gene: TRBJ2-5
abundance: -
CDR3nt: TGCGCCAGCAGTGATTCTTCCGATGCCCGGACAGAAAAAGAGACCCAGTACTTC
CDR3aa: CASSDSSDARTEKETQYF

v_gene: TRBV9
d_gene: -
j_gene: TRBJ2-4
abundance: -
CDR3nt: TGTGCCAGCAGCGCAACTGTGGGTACTAACAAAAACATTCAGTACTTC
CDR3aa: CASSATVGTNKNIQYF

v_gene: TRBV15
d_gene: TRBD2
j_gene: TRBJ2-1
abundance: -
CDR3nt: TGTGCCACCAGCAGAGGAAGAGCGGGGGGGTCGCCGACACGGAATGAGCAGTTCTTC
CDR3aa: CATSRGRAGGSPTRNEQFF

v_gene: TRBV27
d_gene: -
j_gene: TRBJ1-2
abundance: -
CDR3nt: TGTGCCAGCGAGTTGAACTATGGCTACACCTTC
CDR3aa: CASELNYGYTF

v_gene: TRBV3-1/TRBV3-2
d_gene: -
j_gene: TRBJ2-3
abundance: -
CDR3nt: TGTGCCAGCAGCCAAGCCCCTGTCGGGGGGCAGTATTTT
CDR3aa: CASSQAPVGGQYF

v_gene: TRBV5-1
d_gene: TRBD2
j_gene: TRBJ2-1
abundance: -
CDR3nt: TGCGCCAGCAGCTTGGAAGGCGGGAGGTACAATGAGCAGTTCTTC
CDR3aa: CASSLEGGRYNEQFF

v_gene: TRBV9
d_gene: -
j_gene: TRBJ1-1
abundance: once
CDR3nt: TGTGCCAGCGGGGCCATGAACACTGAAGCTTTCTTT
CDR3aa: CASGAMNTEAFF

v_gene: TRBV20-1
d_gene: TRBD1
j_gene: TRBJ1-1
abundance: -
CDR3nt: TGCAGTGGGACAGGGAGCACTGAAGCTTTCTTT
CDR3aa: CSGTGSTEAFF

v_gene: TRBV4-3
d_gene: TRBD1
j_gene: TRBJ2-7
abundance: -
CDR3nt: TGCGCCAGCAGCCAAGTGTTACGGACAGGCGAGCAGTACTTC
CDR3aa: CASSQVLRTGEQYF

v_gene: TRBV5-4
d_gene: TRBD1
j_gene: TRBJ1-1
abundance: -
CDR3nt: TGTGCCAGCAGGCCCCGACAGGGATACACTGAAGCTTTCTTT
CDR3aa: CASRPRQGYTEAFF

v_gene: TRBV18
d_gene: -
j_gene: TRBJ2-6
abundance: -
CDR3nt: TGTGCCAGCTCACCACCGATGGGCCCAACTGCCGCTGGGGCCAACGTCCTGACTTTC
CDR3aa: CASSPPMGPTAAGANVLTF

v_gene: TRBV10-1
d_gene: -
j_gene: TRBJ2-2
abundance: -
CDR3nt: TGCGCCAGTACCCAGTGGGGGGTGGGGGAGCTGTTTTTT
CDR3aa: CASTQWGVGELFF

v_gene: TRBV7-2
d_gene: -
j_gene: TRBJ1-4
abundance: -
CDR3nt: TGTGCCAGCAGCTTATCTTCAGCAACTAATGAAAAACTGTTTTTT
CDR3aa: CASSLSSATNEKLFF

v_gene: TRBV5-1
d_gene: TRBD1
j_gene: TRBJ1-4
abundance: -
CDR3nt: TGCGCCAGCAGCTTGGGAGGGGGCGGTGAAAAACTGTTTTTT
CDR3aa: CASSLGGGGEKLFF

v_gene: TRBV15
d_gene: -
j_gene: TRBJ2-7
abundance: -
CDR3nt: TGTGCCACCAGCAAAGGAGGGTTTTACGAGCAGTACTTC
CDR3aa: CATSKGGFYEQYF

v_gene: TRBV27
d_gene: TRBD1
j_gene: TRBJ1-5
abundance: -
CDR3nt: TGTGCCAGCAGTCCCCGCCCGAGACAGGGGAATCAGCCCCAGCATTTT
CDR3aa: CASSPRPRQGNQPQHF

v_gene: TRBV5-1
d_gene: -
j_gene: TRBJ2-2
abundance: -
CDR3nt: TGCGCCAGCAGCAACCCCGGACTGGCGAACACCGGGGAGCTGTTTTTT
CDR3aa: CASSNPGLANTGELFF

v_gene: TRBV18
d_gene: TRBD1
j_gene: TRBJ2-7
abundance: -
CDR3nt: TGTGCCAGCTCACCGAGGACAGGGGCAGGCGAGCAGTACTTC
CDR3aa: CASSPRTGAGEQYF

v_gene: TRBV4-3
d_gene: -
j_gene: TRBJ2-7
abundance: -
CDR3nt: TGCGCCAGCAGCCGAGACACTCCCTACGAGCAGTACTTC
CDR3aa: CASSRDTPYEQYF

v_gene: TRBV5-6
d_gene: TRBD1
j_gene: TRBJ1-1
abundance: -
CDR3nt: TGTGCCAGCAGCTCGGCAGGGACAGGGGGAAACACTGAAGCTTTCTTT
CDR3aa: CASSSAGTGGNTEAFF

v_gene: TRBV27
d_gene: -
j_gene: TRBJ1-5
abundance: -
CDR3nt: TGTGCCAGCAGACGGACAGAAAGCAATCAGCCCCAGCATTTT
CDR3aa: CASRRTESNQPQHF

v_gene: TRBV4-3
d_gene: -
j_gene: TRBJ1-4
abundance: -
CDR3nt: TGCGCCAGCAGCCCCCATTCAGGGTACAATGAAAAACTGTTTTTT
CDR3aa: CASSPHSGYNEKLFF

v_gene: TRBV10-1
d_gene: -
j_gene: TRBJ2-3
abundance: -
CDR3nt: TGCGCCAGCAGTGAGTCGAAGAAGACAGGCGGCACAGATACGCAGTATTTT
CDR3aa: CASSESKKTGGTDTQYF

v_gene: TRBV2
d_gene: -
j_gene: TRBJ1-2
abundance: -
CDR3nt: TGTGCCAGCAGTGAGATTATAGGGGGTTACTATGGCTACACCTTC
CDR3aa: CASSEIIGGYYGYTF

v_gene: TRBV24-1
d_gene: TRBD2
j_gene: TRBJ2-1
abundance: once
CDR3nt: TGTGCCACCAGTGACCCCGTAGCGGGAGCAGGCAATGAGCAGTTCTTC
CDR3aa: CATSDPVAGAGNEQFF

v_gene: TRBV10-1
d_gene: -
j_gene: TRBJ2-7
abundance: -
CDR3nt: TGCGCCAGCAGGGAAGGTAACAGGGTAAGCTACGAGCAGTACTTC
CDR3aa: CASREGNRVSYEQYF

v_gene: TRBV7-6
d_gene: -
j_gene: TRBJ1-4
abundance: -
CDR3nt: TGTGCCAGCAGCTTAGTTTCTGGGGCTGGGGAAAAACTGTTTTTT
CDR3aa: CASSLVSGAGEKLFF

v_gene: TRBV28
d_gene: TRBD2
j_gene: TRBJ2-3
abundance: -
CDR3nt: TGTGCCAGCAGTTCCCTAGCGGGAGGGCCGGGTACGCAGTATTTT
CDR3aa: CASSSLAGGPGTQYF